This T cell receptor (beta chain) was obtained from a study of CD8+CD57+ T cells in acquired aplastic anemia. The wider study: DNA from sorted CD4+ and CD8+ cells averaged roughly 3.4 ug.

An expansion of CD8+CD57+ cells by flow cytometry had been shown in patients chosen for sequencing. J lost 4 bases, V lost 6 bases, and 3 bases had no gene match. CDR1 SNHLY and CDR2 FYNNEI come from the germline V gene. CDR3 length: 13 amino acids. TCR beta VDJ and CDR3 were profiled, and genomic DNA was the template. In TCRdb, the reads were re-called with MiXCR into one record per CDR3 protein. This table holds 150,000 to 200,000 distinct CDR3 sequences, less than 60% found once. The gene calls are TRBV2 and TRBJ1-5; 7 nucleotides line up with TRBD1. The source of this sequence is a human donor with aplastic anemia. The sample consisted of sorted CD4+, CD8+, or CD8+CD57+ T cells (not recorded which) from PBMCs. The DNA for the CDR3 is TGTGCCAGCAGGCGGGACAGAAATCAGCCCCAGCATTTT. The encoded protein is CASRRDRNQPQHF.